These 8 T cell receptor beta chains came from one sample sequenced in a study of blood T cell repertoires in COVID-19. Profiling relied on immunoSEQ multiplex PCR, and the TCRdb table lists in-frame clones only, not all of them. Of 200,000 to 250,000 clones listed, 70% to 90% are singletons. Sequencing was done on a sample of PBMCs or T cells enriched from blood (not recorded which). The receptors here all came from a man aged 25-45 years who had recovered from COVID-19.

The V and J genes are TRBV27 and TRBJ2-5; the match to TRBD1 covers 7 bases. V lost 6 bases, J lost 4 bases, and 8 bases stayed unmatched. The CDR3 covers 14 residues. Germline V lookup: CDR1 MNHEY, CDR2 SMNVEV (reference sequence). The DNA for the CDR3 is TGTGCCAGCAGCCACCAGGGGGTATCAGAGACCCAGTACTTC. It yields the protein CASSHQGVSETQYF.

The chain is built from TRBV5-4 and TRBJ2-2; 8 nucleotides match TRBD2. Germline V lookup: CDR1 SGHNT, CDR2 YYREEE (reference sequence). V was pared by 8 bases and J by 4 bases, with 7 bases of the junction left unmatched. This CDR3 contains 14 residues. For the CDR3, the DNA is TGTGCCAGTTCCGGGGGGGGCCGCACCGGGGAGCTGTTTTTT. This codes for CASSGGGRTGELFF. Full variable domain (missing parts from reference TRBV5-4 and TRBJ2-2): ETGVTQSPTHLIKTRGQQVTLRCSSQSGHNTVSWYQQALGQGPQFIFQYYREEENGRGNFPPRFSGLQFPNYSSELNVNALELDDSALYLCASSGGGRTGELFFGEGSRLTVL.

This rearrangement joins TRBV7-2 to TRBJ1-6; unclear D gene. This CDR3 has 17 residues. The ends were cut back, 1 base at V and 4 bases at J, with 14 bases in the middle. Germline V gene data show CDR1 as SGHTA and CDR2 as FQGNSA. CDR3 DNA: TGTGCCAGCAGCTTAGAATGGGAGGGCTATTATAATTCACCCCTCCACTTT. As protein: CASSLEWEGYYNSPLHF.

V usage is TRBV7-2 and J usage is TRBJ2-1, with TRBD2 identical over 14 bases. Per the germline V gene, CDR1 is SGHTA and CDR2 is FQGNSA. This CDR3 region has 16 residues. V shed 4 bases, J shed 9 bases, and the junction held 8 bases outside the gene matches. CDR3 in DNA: TGTGCCAGCAGCTATCGACTAGCGGGGGGGCTTGGTGAGCAGTTCTTC. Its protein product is CASSYRLAGGLGEQFF. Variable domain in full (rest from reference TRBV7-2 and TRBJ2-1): GAGVSQSPSNKVTEKGKDVELRCDPISGHTALYWYRQSLGQGLEFLIYFQGNSAPDKSGLPSDRFSAERTGGSVSTLTIQRTQQEDSAVYLCASSYRLAGGLGEQFFGPGTRLTVL.

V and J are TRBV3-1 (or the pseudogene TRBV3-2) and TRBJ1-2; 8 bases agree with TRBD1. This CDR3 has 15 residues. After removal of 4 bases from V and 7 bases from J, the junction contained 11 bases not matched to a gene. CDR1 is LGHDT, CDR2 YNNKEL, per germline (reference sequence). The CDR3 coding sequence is TGTGCCAGCAGCCCCCTGGACAGGGCCCTCGCTGGCTACACCTTC. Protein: CASSPLDRALAGYTF.

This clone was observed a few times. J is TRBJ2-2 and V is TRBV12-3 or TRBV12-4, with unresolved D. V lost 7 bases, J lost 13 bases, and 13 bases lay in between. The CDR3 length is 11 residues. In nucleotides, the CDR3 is TGTGCCAGCACCCGTGAGGTGGGGCTGTTTTTT. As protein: CASTREVGLFF.

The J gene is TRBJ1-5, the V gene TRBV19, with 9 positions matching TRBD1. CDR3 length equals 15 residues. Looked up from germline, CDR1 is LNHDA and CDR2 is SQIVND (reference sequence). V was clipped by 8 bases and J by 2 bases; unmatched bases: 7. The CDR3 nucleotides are TGTGCCAGTCAACAGGGGGCAGTTGGCAATCAGCCCCAGCATTTT. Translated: CASQQGAVGNQPQHF.

The CDR3 coding sequence is TGTGCCAGCTCCCGGGACAGGGTCTACAATGAGCAGTTCTTC. As protein: CASSRDRVYNEQFF. The V gene is TRBV18, the J gene TRBJ2-1, with 9 nucleotides matching TRBD1. Germline V gene data show CDR1 as KGHSH and CDR2 as LQKENI. This CDR3 is built from 14 residues. J gave up 3 bases and V 6 bases, and 3 bases lay outside the gene matches. Full variable domain (remainder filled in from reference TRBV18 and TRBJ2-1): NAGVMQNPRHLVRRRGQEARLRCSPMKGHSHVYWYRQLPEEGLKFMVYLQKENIIDESGMPKERFSAEFPKEGPSILRIQQVVRGDSAAYFCASSRDRVYNEQFFGPGTRLTVL.